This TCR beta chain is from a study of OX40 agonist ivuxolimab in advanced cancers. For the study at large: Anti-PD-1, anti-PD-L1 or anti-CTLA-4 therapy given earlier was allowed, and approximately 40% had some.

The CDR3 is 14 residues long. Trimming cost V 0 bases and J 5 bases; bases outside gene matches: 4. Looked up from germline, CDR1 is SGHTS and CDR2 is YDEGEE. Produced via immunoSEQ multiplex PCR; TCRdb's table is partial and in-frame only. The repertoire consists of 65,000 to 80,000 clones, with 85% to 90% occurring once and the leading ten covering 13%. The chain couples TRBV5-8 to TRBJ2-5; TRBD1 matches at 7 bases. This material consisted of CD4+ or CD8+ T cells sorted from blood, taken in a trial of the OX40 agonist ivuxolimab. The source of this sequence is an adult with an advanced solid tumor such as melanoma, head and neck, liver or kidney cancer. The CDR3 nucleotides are TGTGCCAGCAGCTTGGGACAGGGACAGGAGACCCAGTACTTC. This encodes CASSLGQGQETQYF.